A selection of T cell receptor beta chains follows, all from one sample in a study of T cell responses to AZD1222 COVID-19 vaccine. Produced via immunoSEQ multiplex PCR; TCRdb's table is partial and in-frame only. The profile shows about 140,000 clones, roughly 92% of them singletons. The sample consisted of peripheral blood, taken 28 days after the second AZD1222 dose. Source of these receptors: an adult who received the AZD1222 COVID-19 vaccine. Both conserved end residues are trimmed from each CDR3.

V gene	J gene	CDR3 protein
TRBV19	TRBJ2-3	ASSVVAGGSTDTQY
TRBV7-2	TRBJ2-7	ASSSGWVGKNSYEQY
TRBV9	TRBJ1-1	ASSLVGTAEAF
TRBV2	TRBJ1-3	ASTPRGGHGNTIY
TRBV29-1	TRBJ1-1	SVVRTAGEAF
TRBV7-3	TRBJ2-2	ASSLTGQPGVGELF
TRBV11-2	TRBJ1-1	ASHIRGRLTEAF
TRBV5-5	TRBJ1-1	ASSQPDRNTEAF
TRBV3-1/TRBV3-2	TRBJ1-1	ASSQVMNTEAF
TRBV2	TRBJ2-5	ASLKTWGRQETQY
TRBV10-3	TRBJ1-3	AIRRGGENTIY
TRBV6-6	TRBJ2-7	ASSRTGGFWS
TRBV10-3	TRBJ2-7	AISPTGFDEQY
TRBV6-5	TRBJ2-7	ASRAPGGGSYEQY
TRBV6-2/TRBV6-3	TRBJ2-2	ASSQGVELF
TRBV4-2	TRBJ2-7	ASSQGGLAGHYEQY
TRBV5-3	TRBJ2-1	ARSPGRKRGEQF
TRBV9	TRBJ2-1	ASSVSGRDNEQF
TRBV28	TRBJ2-5	ASSSRTSGRVSGETQY
TRBV28	TRBJ1-2	ASSPNWRGYT
TRBV10-1	TRBJ2-1	ASSKRDRGNEQF
TRBV4-1	TRBJ2-3	ASSQAGTDTQY
TRBV11-2	TRBJ1-1	ASTVGVNTEAF
TRBV3-1/TRBV3-2	TRBJ1-1	ASSQDGALFGEAF
TRBV30	TRBJ1-5	AWSVLGTNQPQH
TRBV12-5	TRBJ2-5	ASGFGTQY
TRBV3-1/TRBV3-2	TRBJ1-1	ASSQAGDTEAF
TRBV27	TRBJ1-2	ASSSGPNYGYT
TRBV9	TRBJ2-2	ASSVASGRTGELF
TRBV28	TRBJ1-1	ASSLVAGRAEAF
TRBV5-1	TRBJ1-1	ASSLVQGNTEAF
TRBV5-1	TRBJ2-3	ASSLRAGSSTDTQY